The 17 T cell receptor beta chains in this list originate from one sample, sequenced in a study of T cell responses to AZD1222 COVID-19 vaccine. The assay was immunoSEQ multiplex PCR, and TCRdb's table has in-frame clones only and misses some. This table holds roughly 100,000 clones, about 90% found once. The sequencing here drew on peripheral blood, taken 28 days after the second AZD1222 dose. Source of these receptors: an adult who received the AZD1222 COVID-19 vaccine.

The V gene is TRBV6-5, the J gene TRBJ1-6, with 7 bases identical to TRBD1. The germline CDR1 and CDR2 sequences are MNHEY and SVGAGI. The CDR3 totals 15 residues. V shed 6 bases, J shed 7 bases, and the junction held 9 bases outside the gene matches. CDR3 nucleotides: TGTGCCAGCAGGGCCGAGGGGGCCCGGAATTCACCCCTCCACTTT. Translated: CASRAEGARNSPLHF.

The rearrangement links TRBV5-4 to TRBJ2-1; D is perhaps TRBD2 (5 bases). The CDR3 has 12 amino acids. Germline CDR1 and CDR2: SGHNT and YYREEE (reference sequence). Trimming removed 2 bases from V and 9 bases from J, with 9 bases in between. CDR3 nucleotides: TGTGCCAGCAGCTTCGGGGTGAGTGAGCAGTTCTTC. This gives the protein CASSFGVSEQFF.

The V call is TRBV27, the J call TRBJ2-7; 11 nucleotides align to TRBD2. The germline CDR1 and CDR2 sequences are MNHEY and SMNVEV (reference sequence). J lost 2 bases, V lost 8 bases, and 14 bases had no gene match. This CDR3 has 17 amino acids. CDR3 in DNA: TGTGCCAGCTCAATTATCGGGGGACTAGCGGAGCCCTACGAGCAGTACTTC. Its translation: CASSIIGGLAEPYEQYF.

The chain couples TRBV30 to TRBJ2-7, with D perhaps given as TRBD1 or TRBD2 (6 bases each). This CDR3 has 13 amino acids. Trimming removed 2 bases at V and 2 bases at J, with 10 bases between. Germline lookup yields CDR1 GTSNPN and CDR2 SVGIG (reference sequence). CDR3: CAWSMGGAYEQYF. The CDR3 region has the DNA TGTGCCTGGAGTATGGGGGGCGCCTACGAGCAGTACTTC.

The rearrangement joins TRBV19 to TRBJ1-1; no clear D gene. The CDR3 runs to 14 residues. The V and J ends lost 5 bases and 3 bases respectively, with 13 bases between them. Germline CDR1 reads LNHDA; CDR2 reads SQIVND (reference sequence). The CDR3 nucleotides are TGTGCCAGTAGTCCGGTCTTCGTCGACACTGAAGCTTTCTTT. It specifies CASSPVFVDTEAFF. The whole variable domain, remainder taken from reference TRBV19 and TRBJ1-1, is DGGITQSPKYLFRKEGQNVTLSCEQNLNHDAMYWYRQDPGQGLRLIYYSQIVNDFQKGDIAEGYSVSREKKESFPLTVTSAQKNPTAFYLCASSPVFVDTEAFFGQGTRLTVV.

CDR3 region: CARPRDAYEQYF. As DNA, the CDR3 is TGCGCCAGGCCCCGGGACGCCTACGAGCAGTACTTC. The rearrangement uses TRBV10-2 and TRBJ2-7; TRBD1 or TRBD2 may be the D gene (5 bases each). Trimming left V 9 bases short and J 2 bases short, with 11 bases between. The CDR3 sequence is 12 residues long. Germline-derived CDR1 and CDR2 are WSHSY and SAAADI.

This clone was recorded only once. This chain uses TRBV7-9 with TRBJ2-1, with D tentatively TRBD2 (6 bases). Germline CDR1 reads SEHNR; CDR2 reads FQNEAQ (reference sequence). This CDR3 has 16 residues. V dropped 3 bases and J dropped 2 bases, with 14 bases sitting between them. CDR3 sequence: CASSFGRAGPYNEQFF. As DNA, the CDR3 is TGTGCCAGCAGCTTCGGCCGGGCGGGACCCTACAATGAGCAGTTCTTC.

The chain combines TRBV13 with TRBJ2-5; 10 positions agree with TRBD2. Germline V gives CDR1 PRHDT, CDR2 FYEKMQ (reference sequence). Germline trimming cut 1 base from V and 5 bases from J; bases unmatched to any gene: 7. This CDR3 contains 16 residues. The CDR3 bases are TGTGCCAGCAGCTTAGAAGTTAGCGGGAGGATCGAGACCCAGTACTTC. Its protein product is CASSLEVSGRIETQYF.

The chain links TRBV10-1 to TRBJ2-3; D is uncertain. CDR1 WNHNN and CDR2 SYGVQD come from the germline V gene (reference sequence). Between the trimmed V and J ends, which lost 0 bases and 0 bases, there was a span of 10 bases. The CDR3 length is 16 residues. The CDR3 coding sequence is TGCGCCAGCAGTGAGTCCGAGGCAGGTAGCACAGATACGCAGTATTTT. Translated, it gives CASSESEAGSTDTQYF.

The genes are TRBV28 and TRBJ2-1; the D gene is possibly TRBD1 (6 bases). The CDR3 consists of 15 residues. V lost 2 bases and J lost 2, with 10 bases in between. Germline V gene sequence: CDR1 MDHEN, CDR2 SYDVKM. CDR3 nucleotides: TGTGCCAGCAGTTTACTGGACAGAGCCTACAATGAGCAGTTCTTC. Its protein product is CASSLLDRAYNEQFF.

The rearrangement links TRBV4-1 to TRBJ2-1; no definite D call. Germline lookup yields CDR1 MGHRA and CDR2 YSYEKL. The CDR3 loop spans 15 amino acids. V was trimmed by 1 base and J by 6 bases, leaving 13 bases between them. The CDR3 loop is CASSQVSGGRNEQFF. The DNA for the CDR3 is TGCGCCAGCAGCCAAGTATCTGGTGGTCGCAATGAGCAGTTCTTC.

The CDR3 DNA is TGTGCCAGCAGCTCAACCGGGACTAGTATTTACGAGCAGTACTTC. This gives the protein CASSSTGTSIYEQYF. This chain joins TRBV5-6 and TRBJ2-7; 8 bases line up with TRBD2. The CDR3 sequence is 15 residues long. Germline V gene sequence: CDR1 SGHDT, CDR2 YYEEEE. The ends lost 3 bases at V and 4 bases at J; junction bases unmatched: 9.

This clone turned up a few times. The chain links TRBV19 to TRBJ1-5; perhaps TRBD1 as D (6 bases). V lost 6 bases to trimming and J lost 1 base, with 13 bases between them. The CDR3 is made up of 15 amino acids. Germline V CDR1 and CDR2: LNHDA, SQIVND (reference sequence). The CDR3: CASSLRGGSNQPQHF. The CDR3, as DNA: TGTGCCAGTAGCCTCAGGGGTGGAAGCAATCAGCCCCAGCATTTT.

The rearrangement uses TRBV19 and TRBJ1-1; 10 bases are shared with TRBD1. CDR1 and CDR2 from the germline V gene are LNHDA and SQIVND (reference sequence). The ends lost 3 bases at V and 3 bases at J; junction bases unmatched: 4. This CDR3 has 15 amino acids. The CDR3 region is CASSIDRGLDTEAFF. Written as DNA, the CDR3 is TGTGCCAGTAGTATCGACAGGGGGCTTGACACTGAAGCTTTCTTT.

The J gene is TRBJ2-7, the V gene TRBV7-2; TRBD2 matches 7 bases. The CDR3 extends over 13 amino acids. Germline V gene data show CDR1 as SGHTA and CDR2 as FQGNSA. V trimming: 5 bases; J trimming: 9 bases; junction bases outside the gene matches: 10. The CDR3 loop reads CASSVGTTSLQYF. In DNA, the CDR3 is TGTGCCAGCAGCGTCGGGACTACGTCTCTGCAGTACTTC.

Only a few counts were recorded for this clone. The chain is built from TRBV28 and TRBJ2-1; 11 positions match TRBD1. CDR3 size: 17 residues. Germline V gene data show CDR1 as MDHEN and CDR2 as SYDVKM. J gave up 4 bases and V 2 bases, and 7 bases lay outside the gene matches. The CDR3: CASSLVGGTGGYNEQFF. The CDR3 nucleotides are TGTGCCAGCAGTTTAGTGGGTGGGACAGGGGGTTACAATGAGCAGTTCTTC.

This clone came up a few times. The V call is TRBV19, the J call TRBJ2-5; the D gene is possibly TRBD1 (6 bases). The CDR3 contains 14 residues. Germline-derived CDR1 and CDR2 are LNHDA and SQIVND (reference sequence). The ends were cut back, 4 bases at V and 2 bases at J, with 11 bases in the middle. The CDR3: CASSKTGIQETQYF. CDR3 DNA sequence: TGTGCCAGTAGTAAAACAGGGATACAAGAGACCCAGTACTTC. Variable domain in full (rest from reference TRBV19 and TRBJ2-5): DGGITQSPKYLFRKEGQNVTLSCEQNLNHDAMYWYRQDPGQGLRLIYYSQIVNDFQKGDIAEGYSVSREKKESFPLTVTSAQKNPTAFYLCASSKTGIQETQYFGPGTRLLVL.